What follows is one TCR beta chain and its context. This sample stems from a study of blood T cell repertoires in COVID-19. Background on the study: Sources were T cells, B-cell-depleted T cells, or PBMCs; the material itself was cDNA or gDNA.

Germline values: CDR1 MNHEY, CDR2 SMNVEV (reference sequence). Trimming at V came to 2 bases and at J to 7 bases, leaving 4 bases not matched to a gene. The CDR3 contains 14 residues. TCRdb's copy holds only in-frame clones and misses some; the assay was immunoSEQ multiplex PCR. The sample lists hundreds of thousands of clones, over 70% occurring once. The chain carries TRBV27 and TRBJ1-2; 10 bases align to TRBD1. This clonotype was sampled from a woman in her 70s with COVID-19, enrolled during active disease. Sequenced sample: peripheral blood. CDR3 coding DNA: TGTGCCAGCAGTTTAACCGGGACAGGGGTTGGCTACACCTTC. It translates to CASSLTGTGVGYTF.